This entry concerns a single TCR beta chain. The clone's antigen remains unknown. It has no much larger one-base neighbor in the sample; base qualities were not kept. Other DNA sequences of this sample code for an identical CDR3. Donors were healthy HIV-negative adults with no recently reported acute infections or vaccinations. Every donor was a Caucasian adult residing in Nashville, Tennessee, USA. Magnetic negative selection was used to enrich CD4+ T cells, after which naive cells were positively selected on CD45RA and the negative fraction became the memory subset. Blood was collected by leukapheresis, and PBMCs were isolated by Ficoll-Histopaque density gradient centrifugation and then cryopreserved in liquid nitrogen vapor phase. Purity and quantity of every magnetically sorted T cell population were checked by analytical flow cytometry. Genomic DNA was isolated from each sorted fraction and quantified by UV absorbance on a Nanodrop 2000c.

The source of the sample is a study of shared clonotypes between healthy human individuals (dated by TCRdb to about 2020). Some background on the complete study: The cohort comprised a couple of women and a few men aged 18 to 49 years. Libraries were prepared and TCR repertoires were sequenced by different laboratories using diverse techniques, in order to increase sequencing depth and limit assay-specific biases. Between about 0.9 and 9 billion PBMCs per donor were obtained by leukapheresis. For each donor, CD4 naive and CD4 memory were each run on three plates, CD8 naive on two plates, and CD8 memory on one plate. To estimate repertoire size and how much clonotype sharing occurs between individuals, the study deeply sequenced the blood TCR repertoires of a handful of healthy adults. Points the paper makes about the study in general: Incomplete sequencing was indicated by rarefaction of sorted-subset datasets, despite the large sequencing depth. Sharing across a few donors was observed for approximately 5% of naive CD4, around 3.5% of naive CD8, 2% to 2.5% of memory CD4, and around 0.42% of memory CD8 clonotypes. Clonotypes shared by all four sorted-subset donors showed higher generation probabilities than non-shared clonotypes. Only blood was sampled, and tissue TCR repertoires likely differ from those in blood. Pairwise subsampling indicated that sequencing depth was expected to affect the degree of clonotype sharing among donors. Estimated clonotype richness was generally larger for naive than for memory subsets. The small number of donors limited the genetic and exposure-history diversity represented.

Relative to germline, V is missing 6 bases and J is missing 4 bases, with 2 bases of the junction outside any gene match. Including the terminal cysteine and phenylalanine, the CDR3 comprises 12 residues. The read is trimmed to its CDR3 DNA, 36 bases read in frame from base 1. The germline V gene (reference sequence) provides CDR1 MNHNY and CDR2 SVGAGI. Using the deep immunoSEQ assay, multiplex PCR amplified TCR CDR3 regions from genomic DNA. Genomic DNA extracted from each cell subset was distributed evenly over all wells of several immunoSEQ 96-well plates, and each plate served as one replicate. Each replicate PCR for sorted subsets received about 0.2 ug genomic DNA, equal to 28,000 or so T cell genomes. Purified libraries were measured with a Qubit 3.0 fluorometer, size-checked on a Bioanalyzer 2100, and measured again with the KAPA Library Quantification kit. A separate single-read 150-cycle Illumina NextSeq 550 flow cell was used to sequence each immunoSEQ 96-well plate. As for how the authors treated the data: Because only junctional sequences without quality scores were contained in the immunoSEQ output, filtering matching that applied to full-length reads could not be performed. To assign V/J genes and CDR3, sequences were annotated using PyIR, a Python wrapper for IgBLAST v1.9, with IMGT germline references. Reads were removed for weak V/J assignments (E-value above 1e-6), missing CDR3, stop codons, out-of-frame junctions, or ambiguous translated residues. V3J clonotypes were defined by identical inferred V gene, J gene, and CDR3 amino acid sequence. Percentage overlap between repertoires was computed as shared unique clonotypes divided by the size of the smaller repertoire. Three approaches were used to assess repertoire richness: RTK rarefaction, the Chao1 estimator, and Recon v2.1 estimates of unobserved clonotypes. Generation probabilities were computed with OLGA for all TCRbeta clonotypes obtained by the gDNA method from four donors. TCRdb took this table from immuneACCESS and kept in-frame rearrangements with V and J called. Such tables lack part of the clones; where checked against another copy, unresolved V genes explain under half of the gap, and the rest is unexplained. V, J and clone size reflect that table, while D and trimming were determined from the DNA. For this sample the table gives over a million clones, of which roughly 75% were detected only once. The ten largest make up about 1.5% of the sample.

This sequence uses TRBV6-6 and TRBJ2-5, with 7 middle bases fitting TRBD1. The sequenced material came from memory CD4+ T cells sorted from blood. The cell subset or site label, read with the paper, signifies: CD45RA-negative fraction. The clonotype was recovered from a man aged 18 to 29 in good health. The nucleotide sequence is given as TGTGCCAGCAGGTGGGACAGAGAGACCCAGTACTTC. The translation is CASRWDRETQYF.